A selection of T cell receptor beta chains follows, all from one sample in a study of blood T cell repertoires in COVID-19. Profiling relied on immunoSEQ multiplex PCR, and the TCRdb table lists in-frame clones only, not all of them. The sample lists 300,000 to 400,000 clones; 87% were seen once. The sequencing sample was made of peripheral blood. Source of these receptors: a man aged 30 to 45 with COVID-19, enrolled during active disease. Both conserved end residues are trimmed from each CDR3. The D gene is left open where the match is weak. Not all rows give a size; the values are once, few, many and, for expanded clones, a class.

clone_size d_call v_call cdr3_aa
few NA TRBV27 ASSFARNREAF
NA NA TRBV11-3 ASSLGAGELF
NA NA TRBV7-2 ASSLDRGALDEQF
NA NA TRBV30 AWNLQVVRFAEAF
NA NA TRBV6-2/TRBV6-3 ASSTGRLSVNQPQH
NA NA TRBV5-1 ASTSHGGNYGYT
many NA TRBV3-1/TRBV3-2 ASSQDGGLRDTQY
few NA TRBV12-5 ASGKSQGQTWVEDYTEAF
few TRBD1 TRBV6-2/TRBV6-3 ASSRFQGAKEQY
NA TRBD1 TRBV6-2/TRBV6-3 ASSYGSVPGQAIYEQY
NA TRBD2 TRBV5-1 ASSLVGTSGGKSTDTQY
NA TRBD2 TRBV30 ACTRFSGKTGELF
NA TRBD2 TRBV24-1 ATSDTRLAGFQETQY
NA NA TRBV19 ASSINRDTEAF
once NA TRBV7-3 ASSREFYNEQF
NA NA TRBV5-8 ASSLLVAVGLNTEAF
NA NA TRBV28 ASSLGGTSYNSPLH
NA NA TRBV3-1/TRBV3-2 ASSQAYYEQY
NA TRBD1 TRBV9 ASSAGQTSGANVLT
NA NA TRBV5-1 ASSPSLADTQY
NA NA TRBV28 ASSLSGVIETQY
NA TRBD1 TRBV11-2 ASSFSPPGTGVADTQY
NA NA TRBV4-3 ASSQAEAAGYEQF
NA NA TRBV9 ASSSQGKVDNEQF
NA TRBD2 TRBV5-1 ASSYPGTSINNEQF
NA TRBD1 TRBV7-2 ASSSRDRVNEKLF
once TRBD2 TRBV9 ASSVATSGIETQY
NA NA TRBV7-2 ASSSTLNYGYT
NA NA TRBV11-2 ASTAPNSPSYEQY
NA TRBD1 TRBV6-6 ASSPDRGGLKGQPQH
NA TRBD1 TRBV10-1 ASSEEEGAVAGYT
NA NA TRBV3-1/TRBV3-2 ASSKKGSANEKLF
NA NA TRBV10-3 AIGPTGPYNEQF
NA TRBD1 TRBV5-1 ASSLEGDRGGEQY
NA TRBD1 TRBV28 ASRQAGGYYNEQF
NA NA TRBV5-1 ASSLVEAGELF
NA NA TRBV29-1 SVEKAGYGYT
NA NA TRBV7-9 ASSLGTYTNYGYT
NA NA TRBV12-3/TRBV12-4 ASSGDTYGYT
few NA TRBV27 ASSIRLELGYEQY
once TRBD2 TRBV27 ASRETSGGRDTQY
NA NA TRBV5-1 ASSFAAYTSGYGYT
NA TRBD1 TRBV10-1 ARYTGGETWVSSYNEQF
NA NA TRBV6-5 ASSYREQETQY
NA TRBD2 TRBV7-9 ASSFPGGSYEQY
NA TRBD1 TRBV7-2 ASSFRRQGVTEAF
NA NA TRBV2 ASNKGGGAGNTEAF
NA TRBD2 TRBV9 ASSVSGSFTTNTGELF
NA NA TRBV27 ASKWALDTGELF
NA TRBD1 TRBV5-5 ASSAGQGSYYGYT
NA NA TRBV5-6 ASSIRDVGAF
few TRBD1 TRBV7-8 ASSFRDSKNSPLH
NA NA TRBV5-6 ASSLGSQGVAGELF
few NA TRBV30 AWSPLTGYNQPQH
NA NA TRBV28 ASSLGGAEAF
NA TRBD1 TRBV5-5 ASSLVLGQGDGYT
NA TRBD2 TRBV19 ASTPRGLADNEQF
NA NA TRBV6-5 ASSYSGLSTGELF